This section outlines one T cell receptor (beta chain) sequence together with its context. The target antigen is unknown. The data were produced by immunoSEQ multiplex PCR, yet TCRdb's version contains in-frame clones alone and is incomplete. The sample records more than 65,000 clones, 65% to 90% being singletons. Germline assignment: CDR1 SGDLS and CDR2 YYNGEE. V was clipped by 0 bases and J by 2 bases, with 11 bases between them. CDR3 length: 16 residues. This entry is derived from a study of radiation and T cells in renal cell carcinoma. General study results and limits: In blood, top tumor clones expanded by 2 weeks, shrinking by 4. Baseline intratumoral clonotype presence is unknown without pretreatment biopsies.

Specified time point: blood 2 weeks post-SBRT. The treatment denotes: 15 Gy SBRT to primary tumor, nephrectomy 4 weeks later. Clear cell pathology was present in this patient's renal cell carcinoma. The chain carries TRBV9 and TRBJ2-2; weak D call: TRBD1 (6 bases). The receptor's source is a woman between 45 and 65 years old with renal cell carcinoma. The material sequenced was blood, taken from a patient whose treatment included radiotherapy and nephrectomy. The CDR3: CASSVARTDNTGELFF. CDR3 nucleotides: TGTGCCAGCAGCGTAGCTCGGACAGATAACACCGGGGAGCTGTTTTTT.